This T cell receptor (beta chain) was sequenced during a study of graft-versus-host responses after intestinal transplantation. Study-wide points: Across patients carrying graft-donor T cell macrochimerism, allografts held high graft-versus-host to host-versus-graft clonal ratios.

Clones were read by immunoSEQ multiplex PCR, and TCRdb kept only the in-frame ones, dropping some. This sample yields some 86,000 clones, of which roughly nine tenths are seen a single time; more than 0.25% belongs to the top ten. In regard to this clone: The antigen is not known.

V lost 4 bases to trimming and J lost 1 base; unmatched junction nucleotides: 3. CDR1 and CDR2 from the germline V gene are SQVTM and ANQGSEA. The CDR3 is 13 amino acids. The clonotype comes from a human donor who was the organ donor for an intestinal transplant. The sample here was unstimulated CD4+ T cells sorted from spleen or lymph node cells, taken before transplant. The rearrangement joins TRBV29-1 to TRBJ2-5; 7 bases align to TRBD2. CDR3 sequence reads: CSVASGAQETQYF. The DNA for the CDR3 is TGCAGCGTTGCCAGCGGGGCCCAAGAGACCCAGTACTTC.